This T cell receptor beta chain was recovered during a study of OX40 agonist ivuxolimab in advanced cancers. Overall study: Patients' therapy was ivuxolimab, an antibody that acts as an agonist of OX40 (CD134). Whole-study findings and limits: Both blood CD4+ and CD8+ T cells showed clonal growth by week 6 at 0.1 to 3.0 mg/kg.

Germline assignment: CDR1 SGHDN and CDR2 FVKESK. V was pared by 0 bases and J by 5 bases, with 5 bases of the junction left unmatched. CDR3 length: 15 residues. Turning to this clone: Antigen: not known.

Sequenced by immunoSEQ multiplex PCR; TCRdb stores in-frame clones only, minus some. The table has 75,000 to 100,000 clones, roughly 93% seen once. The chain uses TRBV14 and TRBJ1-1, with 8 nucleotides matching TRBD1. The sample was CD4+ or CD8+ T cells sorted from blood, taken in a trial of the OX40 agonist ivuxolimab. This receptor was identified in an adult with an advanced solid tumor such as melanoma, head and neck, liver or kidney cancer. The CDR3 DNA is TGTGCCAGCAGCCAAGAGGCCAGGGGGCTAACTGAAGCTTTCTTT. This sequence encodes CASSQEARGLTEAFF.